This T cell receptor beta chain was captured by sequencing in a study of blood T cell repertoires in COVID-19. Study-wide context: In each case, the material was cDNA or gDNA derived from T cells, B-cell-depleted T cells, or PBMCs.

This clone was seen more than once but under ten times. Participants had their cohort set by participant-reported clinical history. Produced via immunoSEQ multiplex PCR; TCRdb's table is partial and in-frame only. The data hold 250,000 or so clones, with 88% observed a single time. Deletions cut 9 bases from V and 0 bases from J, with 15 bases between. Germline V gene sequence: CDR1 SNHLY, CDR2 FYNNEI. This CDR3 region has 15 residues. The sample was PBMCs or T cells enriched from blood (not recorded which). The receptor was derived from a woman between 35 and 50 years old with acute COVID-19. The chain has TRBV2 and TRBJ1-5; maybe TRBD1 (5 bases). The CDR3 DNA is TGTGCCAGTAAGACTGACAGTAATAGCAATCAGCCCCAGCATTTT. Protein: CASKTDSNSNQPQHF.